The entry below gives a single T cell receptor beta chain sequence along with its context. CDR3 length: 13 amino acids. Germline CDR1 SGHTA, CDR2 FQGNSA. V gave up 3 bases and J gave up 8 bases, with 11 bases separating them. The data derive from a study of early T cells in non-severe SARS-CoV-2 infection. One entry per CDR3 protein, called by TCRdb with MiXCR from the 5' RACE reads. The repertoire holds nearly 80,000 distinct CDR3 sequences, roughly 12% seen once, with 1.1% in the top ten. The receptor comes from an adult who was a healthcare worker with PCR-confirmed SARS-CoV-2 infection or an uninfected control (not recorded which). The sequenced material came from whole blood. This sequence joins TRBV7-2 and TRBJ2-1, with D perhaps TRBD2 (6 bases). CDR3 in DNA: TGTGCCAGCAGCTTTGGTAGCGGTGATGAGCAGTTCTTC. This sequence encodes CASSFGSGDEQFF.